A single sample gave rise to the 27 T cell receptor beta chains below, sequenced in a study of blood T cells in healthy people across ages. Primers used in a second PCR of about 6 to 12 cycles were a sample-barcoded 5' primer and a J-beta primer mix. TCRdb redid the calling of the 5' RACE reads with MiXCR, one entry per CDR3 protein. This table has more than 1.4 million distinct CDR3 sequences, 42% appearing once. The sample was blood. All receptors derive from a woman aged 18-29 years in good health.

This clonotype was picked up a small number of times. The chain employs TRBV28 and TRBJ2-7; 9 nucleotides line up with TRBD2. The CDR3 extends over 16 amino acids. Germline CDR1 MDHEN, CDR2 SYDVKM. V lost 5 bases to trimming and J lost 1 base; unmatched junction nucleotides: 9. Here the CDR3 DNA reads TGTGCCAGCAGTGACCCCCTAGCGGGAAATTCCTACGAGCAGTACTTC. Amino acid sequence: CASSDPLAGNSYEQYF.

This clonotype has more than one count but fewer than ten. This chain joins TRBV6-1 and TRBJ2-1, with D unclear. V was clipped by 3 bases and J by 3 bases, with 12 bases between them. Germline V gene lookup returns CDR1 MNHNS and CDR2 SASEGT. CDR3 length: 15 amino acids. The CDR3 DNA reads TGTGCCAGCAGTGAGATGAGCGTCAGCTACAATGAGCAGTTCTTC. Protein sequence: CASSEMSVSYNEQFF.

This clonotype has a handful of counts. V gene TRBV7-6 combines with J gene TRBJ2-5; D gene unclear. CDR1 SGHVS and CDR2 FNYEAQ come from the germline V gene. The V end was cut by 7 bases, the J end by 4 bases, with 13 bases between. The CDR3 covers 13 residues. CDR3 residues: CASKVRDRETQYF. The CDR3 DNA sequence: TGTGCCAGCAAAGTCAGAGACCGAGAGACCCAGTACTTC.

This clonotype was seen a few times. The rearrangement joins TRBV6-1 to TRBJ1-3, with D possibly matching TRBD1 (5 bases). Looked up from germline, CDR1 is MNHNS and CDR2 is SASEGT. The CDR3 sequence is 16 residues long. Trimming removed 7 bases from V and 4 bases from J, with 20 bases in between. CDR3 residues: CASTPTDTWMGNTIYF. CDR3 DNA: TGTGCCAGCACCCCCACGGACACCTGGATGGGAAACACCATATATTTT.

The chain uses TRBV20-1 and TRBJ2-2, with TRBD1 identical over 9 bases. The CDR3 has 13 residues. V trimming: 6 bases; J trimming: 7 bases; junction bases outside the gene matches: 6. CDR1 is DFQATT and CDR2 is SNEGSKA in the germline V gene (reference sequence). The DNA for the CDR3 is TGCAGTGCCAACAGGGGGCCTAACGGGGAGCTGTTTTTT. Amino acids: CSANRGPNGELFF.

This clonotype showed up just a few times. This sequence joins TRBV5-6 and TRBJ1-1; D not certain. The V end was cut by 2 bases, the J end by 1 base, with 9 bases between. Per germline, CDR1 SGHDT and CDR2 YYEEEE. The CDR3 length is 14 residues. In DNA, the CDR3 is TGTGCCAGCAGCTTCCGGTCGGCGAACACTGAAGCTTTCTTT. This gives the protein CASSFRSANTEAFF.

This chain connects TRBV11-1 to TRBJ2-1; TRBD2 matches at 7 bases. Germline assignment: CDR1 SGHAT and CDR2 FQDESV (reference sequence). J lost 3 bases, V lost 0 bases, and 5 bases had no gene match. CDR3 length: 16 amino acids. For the CDR3, the DNA is TGTGCCAGCAGCTTAGCGTGGGGACTACTCTACAATGAGCAGTTCTTC. Translated: CASSLAWGLLYNEQFF.

This clonotype was counted between two and nine times. The J gene is TRBJ2-1, the V gene TRBV6-6; D call uncertain. Germline V gives CDR1 MNHNY, CDR2 SVGAGI (reference sequence). This CDR3 is built from 14 residues. The V gene lost 5 bases and the J gene lost 7 bases, with 15 bases spanning the gap. CDR3 protein: CASSRPPIANEQFF. Here the CDR3 DNA reads TGTGCCAGCAGTCGCCCCCCGATTGCAAATGAGCAGTTCTTC.

This clonotype was observed a handful of times. This chain connects TRBV7-9 to TRBJ2-5; the D gene is possibly TRBD2 (5 bases). Germline loops: CDR1 SEHNR, CDR2 FQNEAQ (reference sequence). The CDR3 runs 16 residues. Trimming shortened V by 5 bases and J by 4 bases, and 20 bases separated the two germline ends. CDR3 DNA sequence: TGTGCCAGCAGCCCTAGAAGCGGACTGAATGTAGAGACCCAGTACTTC. Encoded protein: CASSPRSGLNVETQYF.

This rearrangement joins TRBV2 to TRBJ1-1; no clear D. The CDR3 has 13 residues. Looked up from germline, CDR1 is SNHLY and CDR2 is FYNNEI. The V end lost 11 bases, the J end lost 1 base, and 14 bases lay between the germline ends. This CDR3 reads CASGEEQNTEAFF. CDR3 nucleotide sequence: TGTGCCTCTGGGGAGGAACAGAACACTGAAGCTTTCTTT.

This clonotype turned up a few times. V usage is TRBV4-1 and J usage is TRBJ2-1, with 11 nucleotides matching TRBD2. The CDR3 sequence is 16 residues long. Germline V CDR1 and CDR2: MGHRA, YSYEKL. V shed 3 bases and J 5 bases; nucleotides not matched to a gene: 6. DNA for the CDR3: TGCGCCAGCAGCCAGGGGCTACTAGCGGGGGACAATGAGCAGTTCTTC. It translates to CASSQGLLAGDNEQFF.

This clonotype has more than one count but fewer than ten. The chain joins TRBV5-1 to TRBJ2-7, with TRBD1 matching 7 bases. The CDR3 is made up of 15 amino acids. Germline CDR1 and CDR2: SGHRS and YFSETQ. J gave up 4 bases and V 4 bases, and 11 bases lay outside the gene matches. The CDR3 spells CASSQITGTVYEQYF. CDR3 coding DNA: TGCGCCAGCAGCCAAATCACCGGGACAGTATACGAGCAGTACTTC.

This chain links TRBV20-1 with TRBJ1-1; no reliable D call. This CDR3 has 13 residues. Germline CDR1 DFQATT, CDR2 SNEGSKA (reference sequence). Trimming cost V 5 bases and J 5 bases, with 15 bases left between them. CDR3 residues: CSAWHPSRTEAFF. The CDR3 bases are TGCAGTGCTTGGCACCCTTCTAGGACTGAAGCTTTCTTT.

This clonotype was detected only a few times. The chain employs TRBV27 and TRBJ2-7, with D perhaps TRBD2 (6 bases). There are 15 residues in the CDR3. Per the germline V gene, CDR1 is MNHEY and CDR2 is SMNVEV (reference sequence). Trimming stripped 5 bases from V and 1 base from J, with 15 bases between. The CDR3 nucleotides read TGTGCCAGCAGTCGTCCCCTCGGGGGTTCCTACGAGCAGTACTTC. Its translation: CASSRPLGGSYEQYF.

About this clonotype: The junction and the germline gene differ at one end; a read error may be behind it. The chain employs TRBV18 and TRBJ2-4; TRBD2 agrees at 7 bases. The CDR3 loop spans 18 amino acids. Germline-derived CDR1 and CDR2 are KGHSH and LQKENI. CDR3 in amino acids: CAGSPPPGFSGAKNIQYF. The CDR3 nucleotides read TGTGCCGGCTCACCACCGCCTGGCTTTAGCGGGGCCAAAAACATTCAGTACTTC.

This clonotype was counted between two and nine times. The CDR3 sequence is CASSLGHSSSYEQYF. DNA of the CDR3: TGTGCCAGCAGTTTGGGACATTCGAGCTCCTACGAGCAGTACTTC. The chain recombines TRBV27 with TRBJ2-7; D perhaps matches TRBD1 (6 bases). Per germline, CDR1 MNHEY and CDR2 SMNVEV (reference sequence). The CDR3 runs 15 residues. Trimming took 3 bases from V and 0 from J, leaving 12 bases between them.

This clonotype was picked up a small number of times. This rearrangement joins TRBV7-8 to TRBJ2-7, with 8 bases identical to TRBD1. Unmatched junction bases numbered 9, after V lost 8 bases and J lost 3 bases. The CDR3 is 14 residues long. Germline assignment: CDR1 SGHVS and CDR2 FQNEAQ. The CDR3 loop is CASSLPTGVYEQYF. The CDR3 nucleotides read TGTGCCAGCTCGCTACCGACAGGGGTCTACGAGCAGTACTTC.

This clonotype was seen a single time. V usage is TRBV2 and J usage is TRBJ2-1; weak D call: TRBD2 (7 bases). Germline loops: CDR1 SNHLY, CDR2 FYNNEI. The CDR3 spans 15 residues. V was cut by 8 bases and J by 1 base, with 15 bases left in between. The CDR3 sequence is CASSGRGPSYNEQFF. Here the CDR3 DNA reads TGTGCCAGCTCTGGGCGGGGGCCTTCCTACAATGAGCAGTTCTTC.

This clonotype occurred a few times. The chain combines TRBV20-1 with TRBJ2-7; 7 bases map to TRBD1. Trimming at V came to 4 bases and at J to 4 bases, leaving 4 bases not matched to a gene. CDR1 is DFQATT, CDR2 SNEGSKA, per germline (reference sequence). The CDR3 is 12 residues long. Here the CDR3 reads CSATNRGYEQYF. The CDR3 DNA reads as TGCAGTGCTACCAACAGGGGATACGAGCAGTACTTC.

The chain couples TRBV4-1 to TRBJ2-7, with D unclear. V lost 4 bases and J 4 bases, leaving 17 bases between the germline ends. CDR3 length: 15 amino acids. The V gene's germline CDR1 is MGHRA and CDR2 YSYEKL. For the CDR3, the DNA is TGCGCCAGCAGCCTCCCAGGCGGAACCATTTACGAGCAGTACTTC. It is translated as CASSLPGGTIYEQYF.

The chain combines TRBV10-3 with TRBJ2-7, with D perhaps TRBD2 (6 bases). The CDR3 loop spans 13 amino acids. From germline, CDR1 is ENHRY and CDR2 SYGVKD. V lost 9 bases and J lost 10, with 22 bases in between. The CDR3 reads CAMGRGLQEAQYF. The CDR3 nucleotides are TGTGCCATGGGAAGGGGACTGCAAGAGGCCCAGTACTTC.

This clonotype has more than one count but fewer than ten. The V gene is TRBV11-2, the J gene TRBJ2-1; D call uncertain. Germline V gene lookup returns CDR1 SGHAT and CDR2 FQNNGV. The CDR3 is 15 amino acids. Deletions cut 5 bases from V and 10 bases from J, with 21 bases between. The CDR3 region has the DNA TGTGCCAGCAGCCCACCGACCGTTACAATCCGGGAGCAGTTCTTC. Translating gives CASSPPTVTIREQFF.

The CDR3 protein is CASSEALLGLGGLAGGYNEQFF. The CDR3, as DNA: TGTGCCAGCAGTGAAGCGCTTCTGGGGCTAGGGGGACTAGCGGGGGGCTACAATGAGCAGTTCTTC. The chain is built from TRBV2 and TRBJ2-1; 15 positions match TRBD2. The junction had 15 bases not matched to a gene; V was cut back by 0 bases and J by 3 bases. Germline loops: CDR1 SNHLY, CDR2 FYNNEI. The length of the CDR3 is 22 residues.

Remarks on this clonotype: A junction end diverges from the germline sequence, so it may reflect a read error. The genes are TRBV12-3 or TRBV12-4 and TRBJ2-3, with 12 bases fitting TRBD2. CDR3 length equals 14 residues. The CDR3 nucleotides are TGTGCCAGCAAACTAGCGGGGGGCACAGATGCGCAGTATTTT. It is translated as CASKLAGGTDAQYF.

In its sample, this clonotype was seen many times. The chain links TRBV29-1 to TRBJ2-3; D gene ambiguous. The germline gives CDR1 SQVTM, CDR2 ANQGSEA. This CDR3 has 15 amino acids. V lost 0 bases, J lost 2 bases, and 12 bases lay in between. The CDR3 DNA sequence: TGCAGCGTTGAAGAATACGCCGAGTACACAGATACGCAGTATTTT. It translates to CSVEEYAEYTDTQYF.

For this clonotype: One base away lies a much larger clone, so this may be a sequencing read error. J is TRBJ2-1 and V is TRBV7-2; D unresolved. The end of the DNA aligns better with TRBJ2-7, so the J call may be wrong. The germline V gene has CDR1 SGHTA and CDR2 FQGNSA. The CDR3 runs 14 residues. In DNA, the CDR3 is TGTGCCAGCAGCTCACTACCCTCCTACAATGAGCAGTACTTC. Amino acids: CASSSLPSYNEQYF.

The genes are TRBV12-3 or TRBV12-4 and TRBJ2-7, with 13 bases aligning to TRBD2. With 3 bases clipped from V and 6 bases from J, the junction kept 5 bases outside the gene matches. CDR3 length equals 15 residues. The CDR3 protein is CASSFEGLAGSEQYF. CDR3 coding DNA: TGTGCCAGCAGTTTTGAGGGACTAGCGGGATCCGAGCAGTACTTC.